This T cell receptor beta chain emerged from a study of T cell responses to AZD1222 COVID-19 vaccine. Study-wide results and caveats: The number of AZD1222 recipients seropositive at baseline was only five or six. Regions left unmutated in variants are reportedly the target of nearly half of spike-specific TCRs.

TCRdb's copy holds only in-frame clones and misses some; the assay was immunoSEQ multiplex PCR. In the table there are 250,000 to 300,000 clones, 85% to 95% of which are singletons. Recipients boosted at about 4 weeks or about 12 weeks are pooled. This clone was detected only once. Its antigen is not identified. In germline, CDR1 is SGDLS, CDR2 YYNGEE. Trimming removed 4 bases from V and 4 bases from J; junction bases left unmatched: 4. The CDR3 has 15 residues. The receptor was isolated from an adult who received the AZD1222 COVID-19 vaccine. The specimen comprised peripheral blood, sampled 28 days after the second AZD1222 dose. This chain joins TRBV9 and TRBJ2-1, with 11 bases matching TRBD2. CDR3 coding DNA: TGTGCCAGCAGCCCGCGACTAGCGGGGTACAATGAGCAGTTCTTC. It translates to CASSPRLAGYNEQFF. Full variable domain (missing parts from reference TRBV9 and TRBJ2-1): DSGVTQTPKHLITATGQRVTLRCSPRSGDLSVYWYQQSLDQGLQFLIQYYNGEERAKGNILERFSAQQFPDLHSELNLSSLELGDSALYFCASSPRLAGYNEQFFGPGTRLTVL.